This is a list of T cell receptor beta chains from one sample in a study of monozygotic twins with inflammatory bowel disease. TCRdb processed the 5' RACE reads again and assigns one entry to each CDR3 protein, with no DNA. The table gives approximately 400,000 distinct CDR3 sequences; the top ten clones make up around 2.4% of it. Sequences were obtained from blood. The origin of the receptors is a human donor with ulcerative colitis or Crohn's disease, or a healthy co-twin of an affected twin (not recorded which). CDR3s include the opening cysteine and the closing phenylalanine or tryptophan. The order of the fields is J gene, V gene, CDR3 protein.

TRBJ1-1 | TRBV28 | CASSLRTGGAFF
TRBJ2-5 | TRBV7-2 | CASSPTIQETQYF
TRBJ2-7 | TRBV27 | CASRPLSSYEQYF
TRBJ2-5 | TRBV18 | CASSPDRGRETQYF
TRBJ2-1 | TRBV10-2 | CASSFTVYNEQFF
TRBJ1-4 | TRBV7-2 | CASSPGWATNEKLFF
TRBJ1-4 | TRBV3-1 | CASSQGFQGEEKLFF
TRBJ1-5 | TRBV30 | CAWTDSSNQPQHF
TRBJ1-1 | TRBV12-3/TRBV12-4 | CASSPGAFSNTEAFF
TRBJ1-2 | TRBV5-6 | CASSKDRFYGYTF
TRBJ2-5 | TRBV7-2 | CASGQAEVETQYF
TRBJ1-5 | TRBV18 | CASSPIGQGAQPQHF
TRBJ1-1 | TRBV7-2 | CASSLVPAEAFF
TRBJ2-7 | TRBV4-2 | CASSQERSAGGAASFYEQYF
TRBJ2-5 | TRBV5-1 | CASSSGLAPHAVETQYF
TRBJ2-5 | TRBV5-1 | CASSLVRGGEETQYF
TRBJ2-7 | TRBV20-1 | CSASPKAVRSYEQYF
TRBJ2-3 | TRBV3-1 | CASSQDGVAEVPEADTQYF
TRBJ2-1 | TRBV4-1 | CASSPGLAGGYIRNNEQFF
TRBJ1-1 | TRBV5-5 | CASSRDPGLNTEAFF
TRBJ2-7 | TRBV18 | CASSPWDSPYEQYF
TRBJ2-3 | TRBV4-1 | CASSQGGVTDTQYF
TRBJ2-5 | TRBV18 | CASSWDDQETQYF
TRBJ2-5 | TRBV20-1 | CSATESGMPNQYF
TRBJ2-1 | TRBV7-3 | CASSLTGGVGQFF
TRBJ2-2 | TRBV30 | CAWATGAGGELFF
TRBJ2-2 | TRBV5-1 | CASSLGHGELFF
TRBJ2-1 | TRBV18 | CASSPPGRIYNEQFF
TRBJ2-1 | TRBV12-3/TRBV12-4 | CASSLLAGGPRGEQFF
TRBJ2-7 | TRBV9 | CASSRGTGYEQYF
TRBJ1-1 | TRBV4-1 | CASSQSSANTEAFF
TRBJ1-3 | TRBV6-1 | CASSRTTGSSGNTIYF
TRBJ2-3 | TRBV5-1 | CASSSSPESWGPSDTQYF
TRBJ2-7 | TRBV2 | CASSEYSSYEQYF
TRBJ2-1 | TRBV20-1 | CSASVGAVNEQFF
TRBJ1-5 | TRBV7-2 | CASSLQGDQPQHF
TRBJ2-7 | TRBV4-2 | CASSQDPATVEQYF
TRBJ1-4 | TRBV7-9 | CASSFQGASVNEKLFF
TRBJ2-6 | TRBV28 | CASSLPQGSGANVLTF
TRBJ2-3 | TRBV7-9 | CASSLGDVRDTQYF
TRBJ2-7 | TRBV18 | CASSPPAKGTYEQYF
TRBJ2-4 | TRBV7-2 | CASSLGGATKNMQYF
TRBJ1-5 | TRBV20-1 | CSASQGAVNQPQHF
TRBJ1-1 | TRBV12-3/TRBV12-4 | CASISWVGGNTEAFF
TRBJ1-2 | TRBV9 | CASSFSRDRNGYTF
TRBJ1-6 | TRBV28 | CASSSRTGGNSPLHF
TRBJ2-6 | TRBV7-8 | CASSSSGTSGRVRGANVLTF
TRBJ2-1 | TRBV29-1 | CSVEDPWTGGNNEQFF